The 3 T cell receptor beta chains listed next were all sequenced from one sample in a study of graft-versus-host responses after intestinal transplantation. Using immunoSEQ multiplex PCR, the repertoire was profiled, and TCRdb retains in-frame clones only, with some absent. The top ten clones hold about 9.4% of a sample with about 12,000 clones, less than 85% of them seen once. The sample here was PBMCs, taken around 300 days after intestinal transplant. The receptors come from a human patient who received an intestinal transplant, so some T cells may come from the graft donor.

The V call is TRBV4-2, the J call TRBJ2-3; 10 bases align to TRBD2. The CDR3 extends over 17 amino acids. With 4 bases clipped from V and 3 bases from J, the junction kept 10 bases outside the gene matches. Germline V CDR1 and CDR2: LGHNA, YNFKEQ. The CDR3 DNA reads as TGTGCCAGCAGCCCGCCGCTAGCGGGAGTTCTAACAGATACGCAGTATTTT. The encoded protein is CASSPPLAGVLTDTQYF.

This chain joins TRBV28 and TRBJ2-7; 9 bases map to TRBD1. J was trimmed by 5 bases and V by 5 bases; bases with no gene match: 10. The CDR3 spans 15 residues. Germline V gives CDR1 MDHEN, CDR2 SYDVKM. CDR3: CASSLNRGLGDEQYF. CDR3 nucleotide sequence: TGTGCCAGCAGTCTGAACAGGGGGCTTGGGGACGAGCAGTACTTC.

The CDR3 DNA sequence: TGCGCCAGCAGCCAAGAGGAAGGCTACGAGCAGTACTTC. The encoded protein is CASSQEEGYEQYF. The chain has TRBV4-1 and TRBJ2-5; D is undetermined. The DNA end is more similar to TRBJ2-7, so the J call may be wrong. CDR3 length equals 13 residues. Germline V CDR1 and CDR2: MGHRA, YSYEKL.